One TCR beta chain is described in this entry. These data are taken from a study of cytomegalovirus exposure and HLA in healthy donors. The germline CDR1 and CDR2 sequences are SGHNT and YYREEE (reference sequence). The CDR3 consists of 14 residues. Trimming cost V 0 bases and J 7 bases, with 10 bases left between them. The PCR ran on 60 Vbeta and 13 Jbeta primers. Some clones are missing from TCRdb's copy, which holds only in-frame ones; the method was immunoSEQ multiplex PCR. The sample gives about 190,000 clones, roughly nine tenths of which show up once; under 1.2% is in the top ten. The chain is built from TRBV5-4 and TRBJ2-2; a weak D match, TRBD1 (6 bases). Material: PBMCs. The sequence derives from a boy aged 2 to 10 in good health and CMV-seronegative. The CDR3 coding sequence is TGTGCCAGCAGCTTGGGACAGGCAAGCGGGGAGCTGTTTTTT. This translates into CASSLGQASGELFF.